Listed here is a single TCR beta chain. The antigen is unknown. This sample was included in a study of cytomegalovirus exposure and HLA in healthy donors. Study results and caveats: It was assumed in the presence/absence analyses that sequencing depth was roughly uniform across donors. TCR association rates varied by HLA locus in a later analysis, with DRB1 highest and HLA-C lowest. Later genetic work tied a missense DCLRE1C variant to beta-chain V and J trimming.

V shed 5 bases and J 5 bases; nucleotides not matched to a gene: 8. Germline values: CDR1 MNHNS, CDR2 SASEGT. The CDR3 totals 14 residues. Both 60 Vbeta primers and 13 Jbeta primers went into the PCR. Assay used: immunoSEQ multiplex PCR; TCRdb lists only in-frame clones, some missing. Among approximately 290,000 clones listed, 80% were seen once. The donors comprised healthy bone marrow donors. This TCR came from a girl aged 2-10 years in good health and CMV-seronegative. The chain uses TRBV6-1 and TRBJ2-5, with 7 bases lining up with TRBD1. What was sequenced was PBMCs. Written as DNA, the CDR3 is TGTGCCAGCAGTTTTTATCAGGGGGACGAGACCCAGTACTTC. It specifies CASSFYQGDETQYF.